Listed below are T cell receptor beta chains from one sample, sequenced in a study of immune cell composition in non-small cell lung cancer. Profiling relied on immunoSEQ multiplex PCR, and the TCRdb table lists in-frame clones only, not all of them. The table lists about 10,000 clones, approximately 64% of them singletons. The source material was lung tumor tissue. These receptor sequences come from a human donor with non-small cell lung cancer. The CDR3 runs from the conserved cysteine through the conserved F or W. D genes are given only for firm matches. Size is stated for part of the rows, as once, few or many counts, or as a class when the clone is expanded.

>TRBV2|NA|TRBJ1-1|few
CASSSQGSEAFF
TGTGCCAGCAGTTCGCAGGGATCTGAAGCTTTCTTT
>TRBV11-2|TRBD2|TRBJ2-5|NA
CASSLGILSGGATQETQYF
TGTGCCAGCAGCTTAGGCATCCTTAGCGGGGGAGCAACACAAGAGACCCAGTACTTC
>TRBV6-6|TRBD1|TRBJ1-5|NA
CASSTRGLGNQPQHF
TGTGCCAGCAGTACCAGGGGGCTCGGCAATCAGCCCCAGCATTTT
>TRBV18|TRBD1|TRBJ1-2|few
CASSPRPRQGNGYTF
TGTGCCAGCTCACCACGACCGAGACAGGGAAATGGCTACACCTTC
>TRBV27|NA|TRBJ1-1|NA
CASSFGQKNTEAFF
TGTGCCAGCAGCTTCGGACAGAAAAACACTGAAGCTTTCTTT
>TRBV5-5|NA|TRBJ1-1|once
CASSLGGDAAEAFF
TGTGCCAGCAGCTTGGGAGGGGATGCTGCTGAAGCTTTCTTT
>TRBV7-6|NA|TRBJ2-3|NA
CASSDLPAGAGGGTDTQYF
TGTGCCAGCAGCGATCTCCCGGCGGGGGCCGGGGGTGGCACAGATACGCAGTATTTT
>TRBV27|NA|TRBJ1-1|NA
CASNVMGPGTEAFF
TGTGCCAGCAACGTTATGGGCCCGGGCACTGAAGCTTTCTTT
>TRBV7-3|TRBD1|TRBJ2-7|medium-sized
CASSLNFRDRVHEQYF
TGTGCCAGCAGCTTAAATTTTAGGGACAGGGTTCACGAGCAGTACTTC
>TRBV11-2|NA|TRBJ1-1|NA
CASSFGSAWGNTEAFF
TGTGCCAGCAGCTTTGGGTCCGCGTGGGGGAACACTGAAGCTTTCTTT
>TRBV29-1|NA|TRBJ1-2|few
CSVEYSYGYTF
TGCAGCGTTGAATACAGCTATGGCTACACCTTC
>TRBV11-1|TRBD1|TRBJ2-5|NA
CASSSGQGWQETQYF
TGTGCCAGCAGCTCCGGACAGGGGTGGCAAGAGACCCAGTACTTC
>TRBV7-9|TRBD1|TRBJ2-5|NA
CASSFRQGSETQYF
TGTGCCAGCAGCTTTAGACAGGGGAGCGAGACCCAGTACTTC
>TRBV19|TRBD1|TRBJ1-5|medium-sized
CASSARDRVRQPQHF
TGTGCCAGTAGTGCCCGCGACAGGGTACGACAGCCCCAGCATTTT
>TRBV29-1|TRBD2|TRBJ2-5|NA
CSVVTSGRGTQYF
TGCAGCGTAGTGACTAGCGGGAGAGGGACCCAGTACTTC
>TRBV4-2|TRBD2|TRBJ2-3|NA
CASSQDGVTSGITDTQYF
TGTGCCAGCAGCCAAGACGGTGTAACTAGCGGGATCACAGATACGCAGTATTTT
>TRBV6-6|NA|TRBJ1-1|few
CASSPNGGASEAFF
TGTGCCAGCAGCCCAAATGGGGGGGCATCGGAAGCTTTCTTT
>TRBV29-1|NA|TRBJ2-1|NA
CSVGRGSSNEQFF
TGCAGCGTTGGAAGAGGATCCAGCAATGAGCAGTTCTTC
>TRBV7-6|NA|TRBJ2-5|NA
CASSLERRLGETQYF
TGTGCCAGCAGCTTAGAAAGGCGTTTAGGGGAGACCCAGTACTTC
>TRBV6-7|NA|TRBJ2-2|NA
CASSKLKFWGNTGELFF
TGTGCCAGCAGTAAACTAAAGTTTTGGGGGAACACCGGGGAGCTGTTTTTT
>TRBV2|TRBD1|TRBJ2-7|once
CASSRDRGRTYEQYF
TGTGCCAGCAGTCGGGACAGGGGGCGTACCTACGAGCAGTACTTC
>TRBV7-2|TRBD2|TRBJ2-2|NA
CASSPSVVAGTGELFF
TGTGCCAGCAGCCCCTCGGTAGTAGCGGGAACCGGGGAGCTGTTTTTT
>TRBV7-6|TRBD1|TRBJ1-6|NA
CASSKQTGGMNSPLHF
TGTGCCAGCAGCAAACAGACAGGGGGCATGAATTCACCCCTCCACTTT
>TRBV5-1|NA|TRBJ1-1|NA
CASSLTLSGTEAFF
TGCGCCAGCAGCTTGACACTTTCGGGCACTGAAGCTTTCTTT
>TRBV21-1|NA|TRBJ2-4|NA
CASILFRPGNIQYF
TGTGCCAGCATCTTATTTAGGCCGGGAAACATTCAGTACTTC
>TRBV23-1|NA|TRBJ1-5|NA
CASSQSSGKSQPQHF
TGCGCCAGCAGTCAATCCTCGGGTAAGAGTCAGCCCCAGCATTTT
>TRBV7-3|TRBD1|TRBJ1-2|NA
CASSFSQGGYGYTF
TGTGCCAGCAGCTTTTCCCAGGGGGGCTATGGCTACACCTTC
>TRBV5-6|NA|TRBJ1-5|NA
CASSLFDGRNNQPQHF
TGTGCCAGCAGCTTGTTCGACGGACGGAACAATCAGCCCCAGCATTTT
>TRBV6-4|NA|TRBJ2-2|NA
CASRAGSIRGRNTGELFF
TGTGCCAGCAGGGCCGGGAGTATAAGGGGGCGAAACACCGGGGAGCTGTTTTTT
>TRBV13|NA|TRBJ2-7|NA
CASSSRVSYEQYF
TGTGCCAGCAGCTCCAGGGTTAGCTACGAGCAGTACTTC
>TRBV2|NA|TRBJ2-7|few
CASSEQAFSYEQYF
TGTGCCAGCAGTGAACAGGCCTTCTCCTACGAGCAGTACTTC
>TRBV6-6|NA|TRBJ2-7|NA
CASSRQAPMSYEQYF
TGTGCCAGCAGTCGACAGGCCCCGATGTCCTACGAGCAGTACTTC
>TRBV5-1|TRBD1|TRBJ2-7|NA
CASSRTGGDYEQYF
TGCGCCAGCAGCAGGACAGGGGGAGACTACGAGCAGTACTTC
>TRBV4-3|NA|TRBJ1-1|NA
CASSQDRGRMTEALF
TGCGCCAGCAGCCAAGATCGGGGCAGGATGACTGAAGCTCTCTTT
>TRBV2|TRBD1|TRBJ1-1|NA
CAIREGHTGGTEAFF
TGTGCCATCCGGGAGGGGCACACAGGGGGCACTGAAGCTTTCTTT
>TRBV11-1|NA|TRBJ2-7|NA
CASSINTDYEQYF
TGTGCCAGCAGCATAAACACGGACTACGAGCAGTACTTC
>TRBV7-2|TRBD1|TRBJ1-1|NA
CASSQTGRGTEAFF
TGTGCCAGCAGCCAGACAGGGCGGGGGACTGAAGCTTTCTTT
>TRBV5-6|NA|TRBJ2-7|NA
CASSVWVLSAILLYEQYF
TGTGCCAGCAGCGTCTGGGTTCTGTCCGCAATACTACTCTACGAGCAGTACTTC
>TRBV18|NA|TRBJ2-7|NA
CASSITASYEQYF
TGTGCCAGCTCAATCACAGCATCCTACGAGCAGTACTTC
>TRBV7-6|NA|TRBJ2-7|few
CASSLAVGTSSYEQYF
TGTGCCAGCAGCTTAGCCGTCGGGACATCTTCCTACGAGCAGTACTTC